The rows below give T cell receptor beta chains drawn from one sample of a study of spatial heterogeneity in lung cancer. TCRdb used MiXCR to reprocess the 5' RACE reads, holding one entry per CDR3 protein. The sample includes roughly 39,000 distinct CDR3 sequences, approximately 7% of them seen just once. This specimen consisted of PBMCs, obtained at surgery. The origin of the receptors is a female donor with early-stage non-small cell lung cancer. Each CDR3 is given without its conserved first and last residue.

v_call cdr3_aa
TRBV6-5 ASSYWEEETQY
TRBV5-5 ASSPDGDRGAFEKLF
TRBV12-3/TRBV12-4 ASSLELAKNIQY
TRBV30 AWNAGVVEKLF
TRBV5-1 ASSKDGGSGGYT
TRBV28 ASSSGVWKTQY
TRBV6-2/TRBV6-3 ASAGGTEAF
TRBV27 ASSGGRSQPQH
TRBV27 ASSPIIVDRGSNQPQH
TRBV24-1 ATSETGVVNTIY
TRBV20-1 SAARGGQSEKLF
TRBV7-6 ASSPRWPSEDTQY
TRBV7-2 ASSLAGVAHVQY
TRBV4-3 ASSQDRGEPTQY
TRBV30 AWSTGTMNTEAF
TRBV28 ASSLGNGVSNQPQH
TRBV10-2 ASSDRYEQY
TRBV3-1 ASSPLTGEGYT
TRBV7-2 ASSTGTSGGQETQY
TRBV7-2 ASSLQGTSNQPQH